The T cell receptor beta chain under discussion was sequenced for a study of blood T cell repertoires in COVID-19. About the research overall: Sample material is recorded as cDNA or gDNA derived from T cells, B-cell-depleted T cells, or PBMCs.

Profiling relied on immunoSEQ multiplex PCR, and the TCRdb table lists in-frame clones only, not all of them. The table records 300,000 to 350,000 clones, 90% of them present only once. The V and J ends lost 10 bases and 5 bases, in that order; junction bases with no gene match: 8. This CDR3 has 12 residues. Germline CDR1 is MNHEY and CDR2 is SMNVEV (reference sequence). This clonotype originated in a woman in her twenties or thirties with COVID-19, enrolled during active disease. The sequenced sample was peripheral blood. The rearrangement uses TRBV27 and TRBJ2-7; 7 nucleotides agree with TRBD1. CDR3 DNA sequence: TGTGCCATCATGACAGGGAGCCACGAGCAGTACTTC. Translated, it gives CAIMTGSHEQYF.